This T cell receptor (beta chain) was documented in a study of cytomegalovirus exposure and HLA in healthy donors. On the study more broadly: Later, an analysis reported that the 120 or so validation repertoires had used the same platform as the roughly 720 first-cohort repertoires.

The table came from immunoSEQ multiplex PCR; TCRdb's copy has only in-frame clones and leaves some out. The table lists 55,000 to 70,000 clones, about 89% of them singletons. The CDR3 runs to 14 residues. Per germline, CDR1 SGHDT and CDR2 YYEEEE. Germline trimming cut 5 bases from V and 4 bases from J; bases unmatched to any gene: 7. The V and J genes are TRBV5-6 and TRBJ2-3, with 7 bases fitting TRBD2. The receptor comes from a man between 18 and 29 years old in good health and CMV-seronegative. Sequences were obtained from PBMCs. In nucleotides, the CDR3 is TGTGCCAGCAGGTTGAGGGGAGGGTCAGATACGCAGTATTTT. Its protein is CASRLRGGSDTQYF.